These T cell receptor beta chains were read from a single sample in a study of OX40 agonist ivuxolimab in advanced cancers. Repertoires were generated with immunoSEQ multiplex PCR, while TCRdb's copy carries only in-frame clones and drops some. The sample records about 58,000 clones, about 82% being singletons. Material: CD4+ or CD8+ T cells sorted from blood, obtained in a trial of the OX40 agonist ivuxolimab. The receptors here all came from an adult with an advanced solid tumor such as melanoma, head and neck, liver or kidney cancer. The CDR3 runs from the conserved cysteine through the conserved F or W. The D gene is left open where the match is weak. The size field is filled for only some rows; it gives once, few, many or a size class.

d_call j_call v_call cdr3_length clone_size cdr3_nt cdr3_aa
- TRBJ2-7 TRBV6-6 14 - TGTGCCAGCAGCCCAAGGACACTCTCCTACGAGCAGTACTTC CASSPRTLSYEQYF
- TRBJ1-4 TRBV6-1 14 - TGTGCCGTGGACGGGAGCTCCCCTCGGGAAAAACTGTTTTTT CAVDGSSPREKLFF
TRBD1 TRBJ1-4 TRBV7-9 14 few TGTGCCAGCAGCTCGGACAGGGGGGCGGAAAAACTGTTTTTT CASSSDRGAEKLFF
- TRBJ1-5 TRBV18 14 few TGTGCCAGCTCACCAGGGCAGGGAAATCAGCCCCAGCATTTT CASSPGQGNQPQHF
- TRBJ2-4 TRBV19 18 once TGTGCCAGTAATGAATTAGGGCACTCTCCAAAGGGGAAAAACATTCAGTACTTC CASNELGHSPKGKNIQYF
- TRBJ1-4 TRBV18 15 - TGTGCCAGCTCACCAGAGGGTTTGGCTAATGAAAAACTGTTTTTT CASSPEGLANEKLFF
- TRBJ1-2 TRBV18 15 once TGTGCCAGCACAAATAGACAGGAGATTAACTATGGCTACACCTTC CASTNRQEINYGYTF
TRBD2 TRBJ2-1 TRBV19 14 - TGTGCCAGTGTACGGGGGGGACCCTACAATGAGCAGTTCTTC CASVRGGPYNEQFF
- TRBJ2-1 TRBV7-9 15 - TGTGCCAGCAGCTTAGGGCCCCCCTCCTACAATGAGCAGTTCTTC CASSLGPPSYNEQFF
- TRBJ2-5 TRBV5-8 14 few TGTGCCAGCAGCTTGTGGCCTCGCCAAGAGACCCAGTACTTC CASSLWPRQETQYF
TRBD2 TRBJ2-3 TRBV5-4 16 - TGTGCCAGCAGCCCTCGACTAGCGGGGGCCCCCGGGACGCAGTATTTT CASSPRLAGAPGTQYF
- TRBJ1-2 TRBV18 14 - TGTGCCAGCTCACCAGGCAGAACCAACTATGGCTACACCTTC CASSPGRTNYGYTF
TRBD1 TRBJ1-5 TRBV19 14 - TGTGCCAGTACCCCGGCAGGGGGCCATCAGCCCCAGCATTTT CASTPAGGHQPQHF
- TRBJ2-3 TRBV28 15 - TGTGCCAGCCCCCCTTACGGGACTGGCACAGATACGCAGTATTTT CASPPYGTGTDTQYF
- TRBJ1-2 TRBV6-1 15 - TGTGCCAGCAGGGCCCCAGTAGGGGTAGACTATGGCTACACCTTC CASRAPVGVDYGYTF